The 27 T cell receptor beta chains below were found in one sample sequenced in a study of early T cells in non-severe SARS-CoV-2 infection. MiXCR, run by TCRdb on the 5' RACE reads, gives a single entry per CDR3 protein. The profile shows approximately 89,000 distinct CDR3 sequences, around an eighth of them singletons. Sequencing was done on a sample of whole blood. These receptors all stem from an adult who was a healthcare worker with PCR-confirmed SARS-CoV-2 infection or an uninfected control (not recorded which).

This clonotype was recorded a few times. The chain couples TRBV12-3 or TRBV12-4 to TRBJ2-3; the D gene is possibly TRBD2 (6 bases). V gave up 5 bases and J gave up 1 base, with 13 bases separating them. This CDR3 comprises 15 residues. Written as DNA, the CDR3 is TGTGCCAGCAGTCCTTGGCGGGATGGCACAGATACGCAGTATTTT. Protein product: CASSPWRDGTDTQYF.

This clonotype has more than one count but fewer than ten. This sequence joins TRBV5-1 and TRBJ2-7; 8 nucleotides agree with TRBD1. CDR1 is SGHRS, CDR2 YFSETQ, per germline. The CDR3 length is 15 residues. J gave up 1 base and V 5 bases, and 8 bases lay outside the gene matches. The CDR3 coding sequence is TGCGCCAGCAGTGGAGGACAGGGCTTATCCTACGAGCAGTACTTC. Translated, it gives CASSGGQGLSYEQYF. The full variable domain, completed using reference TRBV5-1 and TRBJ2-7, is KAGVTQTPRYLIKTRGQQVTLSCSPISGHRSVSWYQQTPGQGLQFLFEYFSETQRNKGNFPGRFSGRQFSNSRSEMNVSTLELGDSALYLCASSGGQGLSYEQYFGPGTRLTVT.

This clonotype was observed at least ten times. V gene TRBV18 combines with J gene TRBJ1-6, with D uncertain. Trimming left V 3 bases short and J 1 base short, with 7 bases between. This CDR3 has 15 residues. Germline values: CDR1 KGHSH, CDR2 LQKENI. The CDR3 reads CASSPAESYNSPLHF. Here the CDR3 DNA reads TGTGCCAGCTCACCGGCTGAATCCTATAATTCACCCCTCCACTTT.

At least ten counts were recorded for this clonotype. The J gene is TRBJ2-1, the V gene TRBV29-1, with 7 bases identical to TRBD2. The CDR3 has 15 amino acids. Germline CDR1 and CDR2: SQVTM and ANQGSEA. J gave up 0 bases and V 3 bases, and 5 bases lay outside the gene matches. The CDR3 loop is CSVDGRTSSYNEQFF. The CDR3 bases are TGCAGCGTTGATGGGAGGACTAGCTCCTACAATGAGCAGTTCTTC.

The chain couples TRBV30 to TRBJ2-3; 12 bases agree with TRBD2. J lost 4 bases, V lost 5 bases, and 10 bases had no gene match. Germline loops: CDR1 GTSNPN, CDR2 SVGIG (reference sequence). The CDR3 has 16 amino acids. CDR3 DNA: TGTGCCTGGGATGATGGACTAGCGGGGAATGCAGATACGCAGTATTTT. As protein: CAWDDGLAGNADTQYF. The full variable domain, in which reference TRBV30 and TRBJ2-3 provide the parts outside the CDR3, is SQTIHQWPATLVQPVGSPLSLECTVEGTSNPNLYWYRQAAGRGLQLLFYSVGIGQISSEVPQNLSASRPQDRQFILSSKKLLLSDSGFYLCAWDDGLAGNADTQYFGPGTRLTVL.

Ten or more counts support this clonotype. CDR3: CAICRDSSYEQYF. The CDR3 coding sequence is TGTGCCATCTGCCGGGACAGCTCCTACGAGCAGTACTTC. The J gene is TRBJ2-7, the V gene TRBV10-3, with 7 bases aligning to TRBD1. Germline V lookup: CDR1 ENHRY, CDR2 SYGVKD. With 8 bases clipped from V and 0 bases from J, the junction kept 4 bases outside the gene matches. The CDR3 is 13 amino acids.

V usage is TRBV20-1 and J usage is TRBJ1-2; D possibly corresponds to TRBD1 (6 bases). CDR3 length equals 13 residues. The V end lost 5 bases, the J end lost 9 bases, and 19 bases lay between the germline ends. The V gene's germline CDR1 is DFQATT and CDR2 SNEGSKA (reference sequence). The CDR3 sequence: CSALSRDIYCYTF. The CDR3 nucleotides read TGCAGTGCTTTGTCCCGGGACATTTATTGCTACACCTTC.

This clonotype turned up a few times. The V and J genes are TRBV5-1 and TRBJ2-1; D gene unclear. CDR3 size: 15 residues. In germline, CDR1 is SGHRS, CDR2 YFSETQ. V lost 4 bases to trimming and J lost 5 bases, with 16 bases between them. The CDR3 DNA is TGCGCCAGCAGCATAGACTTCTATCCAAACAATGAGCAGTTCTTC. This gives the protein CASSIDFYPNNEQFF.

There are a few counts of this clonotype. The chain combines TRBV29-1 with TRBJ1-2; D may be TRBD1 (5 bases). The CDR3 is 13 residues long. Germline-derived CDR1 and CDR2 are SQVTM and ANQGSEA. Between the trimmed V and J ends, which lost 4 bases and 5 bases, there was a span of 14 bases. In nucleotides, the CDR3 is TGCAGCGTTGTATTAGGGACTGGGTATGGCTACACCTTC. This sequence encodes CSVVLGTGYGYTF.

The V gene is TRBV11-2, the J gene TRBJ2-4; 9 bases fit TRBD2. In germline, CDR1 is SGHAT, CDR2 FQNNGV. With 2 bases clipped from V and 1 base from J, the junction kept 9 bases outside the gene matches. The CDR3 covers 18 residues. CDR3 bases: TGTGCCAGCAGCTTATCTAGCGGGGTGACCTCGGCCAAAAACATTCAGTACTTC. Residues: CASSLSSGVTSAKNIQYF.

Details on this clonotype: A much larger clone sits a single nucleotide away, making a read error possible. The genes are TRBV18 and TRBJ2-7, with TRBD1 matching over 7 bases. V trimming: 3 bases; J trimming: 2 bases; junction bases outside the gene matches: 10. The CDR3 is 16 amino acids. The germline V gene has CDR1 KGHSH and CDR2 LQKENI. This chain's CDR3 is CASSPPGWDRTYEQYF. The DNA of the CDR3 is TGTGCCAGCTCACCTCCTGGTTGGGACAGAACCTACGAGCAGTACTTC.

Only a few counts were recorded for this clonotype. The gene calls are TRBV5-1 and TRBJ1-1; D unresolved. The CDR3 length is 14 residues. In germline, CDR1 is SGHRS, CDR2 YFSETQ. Trimming pared 2 bases from V and 0 bases from J, leaving 8 bases between. CDR3 amino acids: CASSFGLMNTEAFF. The DNA of the CDR3 is TGCGCCAGCAGCTTCGGACTTATGAACACTGAAGCTTTCTTT.

This rearrangement joins TRBV5-1 to TRBJ2-7, with D perhaps TRBD2 (5 bases). The germline gives CDR1 SGHRS, CDR2 YFSETQ. V was clipped by 7 bases and J by 2 bases, with 10 bases between them. CDR3 length equals 12 residues. CDR3 residues: CASRDGTYEQYF. The DNA for the CDR3 is TGCGCCAGCCGTGACGGGACCTACGAGCAGTACTTC. Complete variable domain (other parts from reference TRBV5-1 and TRBJ2-7): KAGVTQTPRYLIKTRGQQVTLSCSPISGHRSVSWYQQTPGQGLQFLFEYFSETQRNKGNFPGRFSGRQFSNSRSEMNVSTLELGDSALYLCASRDGTYEQYFGPGTRLTVT.

The chain joins TRBV5-4 to TRBJ2-7; a weak D match, TRBD2 (6 bases). This CDR3 has 16 amino acids. Trimming stripped 0 bases from V and 5 bases from J, with 18 bases between. The germline V gene has CDR1 SGHNT and CDR2 YYREEE (reference sequence). The CDR3 coding sequence is TGTGCCAGCAGCTTGGGTGGCGCGGGAACCGACCACGAGCAGTACTTC. Its protein is CASSLGGAGTDHEQYF. Together with reference TRBV5-4 and TRBJ2-7, the CDR3 gives the full variable domain: ETGVTQSPTHLIKTRGQQVTLRCSSQSGHNTVSWYQQALGQGPQFIFQYYREEENGRGNFPPRFSGLQFPNYSSELNVNALELDDSALYLCASSLGGAGTDHEQYFGPGTRLTVT.

The V call is TRBV29-1, the J call TRBJ2-7, with 7 bases identical to TRBD1. The germline V gene encodes CDR1 SQVTM and CDR2 ANQGSEA. This CDR3 has 13 amino acids. V lost 7 bases, J lost 2 bases, and 8 bases stayed unmatched. The CDR3 DNA sequence: TGCAGCGCTCAGACAGGGCTTACCTACGAGCAGTACTTC. Its protein product is CSAQTGLTYEQYF.

This clonotype was seen more than once but under ten times. The chain carries TRBV7-9 and TRBJ2-5; tentatively, D is TRBD1 or TRBD2 (5 bases each). Germline V gene lookup returns CDR1 SEHNR and CDR2 FQNEAQ (reference sequence). This CDR3 is built from 14 residues. Trimming took 5 bases from V and 5 from J, leaving 15 bases between them. The CDR3 loop is CASSPQGDVETQYF. DNA for the CDR3: TGTGCCAGCAGCCCTCAAGGGGACGTGGAGACCCAGTACTTC.

The chain employs TRBV7-9 and TRBJ1-1; 10 positions match TRBD1. The V and J ends lost 3 bases and 3 bases, in that order; junction bases with no gene match: 7. In germline, CDR1 is SEHNR, CDR2 FQNEAQ (reference sequence). The CDR3 totals 16 residues. Here the CDR3 reads CASSLGQGYKDTEAFF. The CDR3 region has the DNA TGTGCCAGCAGCTTGGGACAGGGGTATAAGGACACTGAAGCTTTCTTT.

The chain joins TRBV5-4 to TRBJ2-2; D possibly corresponds to TRBD2 (6 bases). Germline assignment: CDR1 SGHNT and CDR2 YYREEE (reference sequence). The CDR3 consists of 14 residues. The ends were cut back, 2 bases at V and 5 bases at J, with 10 bases in the middle. CDR3 in DNA: TGTGCCAGCAGCTTACCGCTAGCGACCGGGGAGCTGTTTTTT. Translation gives CASSLPLATGELFF.

In its sample, this clonotype was seen many times. The rearrangement uses TRBV10-2 and TRBJ1-1; no definite D call. The CDR3 loop spans 12 amino acids. The germline V gene encodes CDR1 WSHSY and CDR2 SAAADI. With 2 bases removed from V and 9 bases from J, the gap between germline ends came to 10 bases. CDR3: CASSEDGRQAFF. CDR3 DNA sequence: TGCGCCAGCAGTGAGGACGGTCGCCAAGCTTTCTTT.

This clonotype has a count of ten or more. The rearrangement links TRBV15 to TRBJ2-3, with D maybe TRBD1 (6 bases). Trimming stripped 5 bases from V and 3 bases from J, with 15 bases between. The germline gives CDR1 LNHNV, CDR2 YYDKDF (reference sequence). CDR3 length equals 15 residues. The CDR3 spells CATSHFGGKTDTQYF. The CDR3 DNA follows: TGTGCCACCAGCCACTTTGGGGGCAAAACAGATACGCAGTATTTT.

This clonotype was observed a handful of times. This rearrangement joins TRBV13 to TRBJ2-7; D is undetermined. With 6 bases removed from V and 3 bases from J, the gap between germline ends came to 9 bases. CDR3 length: 12 residues. CDR1 and CDR2 (germline): PRHDT, FYEKMQ (reference sequence). CDR3 loop: CASSSSDYEQYF. The CDR3 DNA reads TGTGCCAGCAGTAGCTCCGACTACGAGCAGTACTTC.

This clonotype was counted at least ten times. The gene calls are TRBV30 and TRBJ1-1; possibly TRBD1 for D (5 bases). The CDR3 is 15 amino acids. V gave up 3 bases and J gave up 1 base, with 15 bases separating them. Germline CDR1 GTSNPN, CDR2 SVGIG (reference sequence). The CDR3: CAWRNSGRKNTEAFF. CDR3 DNA sequence: TGTGCCTGGAGGAACTCGGGACGGAAGAACACTGAAGCTTTCTTT.

This clonotype was recorded many times. J is TRBJ2-7 and V is TRBV11-3; D is unclear. Between the trimmed V and J ends, which lost 5 bases and 6 bases, there was a span of 8 bases. Germline CDR1 reads SGHNT; CDR2 reads YENEEA. The CDR3 runs 11 residues. The DNA for the CDR3 is TGTGCCAGCAGCACGAGACGCGAGCAGTACTTC. It encodes CASSTRREQYF.

The chain is built from TRBV6-5 and TRBJ2-1, with 7 positions matching TRBD2. The germline V gene has CDR1 MNHEY and CDR2 SVGAGI. The CDR3 has 15 amino acids. V lost 4 bases and J lost 2; bases outside the gene matches: 5. In nucleotides, the CDR3 is TGTGCCAGCAGTTGCGGCGGGAGAGCCTACAATGAGCAGTTCTTC. This translates into CASSCGGRAYNEQFF.

This clonotype was detected a few times. This rearrangement joins TRBV5-1 to TRBJ2-7, with no clear D. From germline, CDR1 is SGHRS and CDR2 YFSETQ. This CDR3 is built from 14 residues. Trimming cost V 0 bases and J 0 bases, with 7 bases left between them. The CDR3 sequence is CASSLDGTSYEQYF. CDR3 in DNA: TGCGCCAGCAGCTTGGACGGTACCTCCTACGAGCAGTACTTC.

This clonotype was recorded at least ten times. V gene TRBV20-1 combines with J gene TRBJ2-7; 12 bases align to TRBD2. This CDR3 is 17 amino acids long. With 3 bases clipped from V and 4 bases from J, the junction kept 13 bases outside the gene matches. In germline, CDR1 is DFQATT, CDR2 SNEGSKA (reference sequence). CDR3 in amino acids: CSARDPSGRASGYEQYF. DNA for the CDR3: TGCAGTGCTAGGGACCCTAGCGGGAGGGCGTCGGGGTACGAGCAGTACTTC.

This chain uses TRBV6-4 with TRBJ2-3; TRBD2 matches at 9 bases. The V and J ends lost 3 bases and 0 bases, in that order; junction bases with no gene match: 13. Germline-derived CDR1 and CDR2 are MRHNA and SNTAGT. The CDR3 sequence is 19 residues long. This chain's CDR3 is CASSENPLAGQTSTDTQYF. The CDR3 DNA is TGTGCCAGCAGTGAGAATCCCCTAGCGGGACAAACTAGCACAGATACGCAGTATTTT.